Below, one T cell receptor (beta chain) is given with its context. This sample was included in a study of CXCR3-negative and CXCR3-positive naive CD8 T cells. Via 5' RACE with UMI labels, TRB cDNA libraries were prepared. TCRdb re-called the 5' RACE reads, yielding one record per CDR3 amino acid sequence without DNA. The table lists about 45,000 distinct CDR3 sequences, with about 10% in the top ten. Germline V gene data show CDR1 as LGHDT and CDR2 as YNNKEL (reference sequence). CDR3 length: 17 residues. The sequenced sample consisted of memory CD8+ T cells from blood. The V call is TRBV3-1, the J call TRBJ2-2; no DNA is available, so the TRBD1 call from TCRdb remains unchecked. The receptor comes from a human donor in good health. Some clones in this sample may be carry-over from other donors' samples. CDR3 amino acids: CASSQGIQGAGTGELFF.